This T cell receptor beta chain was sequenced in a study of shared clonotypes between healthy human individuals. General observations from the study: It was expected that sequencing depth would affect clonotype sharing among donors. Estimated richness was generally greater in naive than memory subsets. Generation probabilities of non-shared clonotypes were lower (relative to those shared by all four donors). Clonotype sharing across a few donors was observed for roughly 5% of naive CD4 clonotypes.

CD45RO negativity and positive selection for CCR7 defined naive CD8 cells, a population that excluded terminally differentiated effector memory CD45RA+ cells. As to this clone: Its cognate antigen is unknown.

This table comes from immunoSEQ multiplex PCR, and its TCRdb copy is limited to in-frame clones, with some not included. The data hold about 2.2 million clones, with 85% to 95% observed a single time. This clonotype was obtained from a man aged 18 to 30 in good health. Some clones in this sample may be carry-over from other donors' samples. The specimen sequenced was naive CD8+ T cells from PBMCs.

The CDR3 reads CASSEGVGSGNTIYF. The CDR3 region has the DNA TGTGCCAGCAGCGAAGGGGTTGGCTCTGGAAACACCATATATTTT. The rearrangement joins TRBV9 to TRBJ1-3, with a weak D call TRBD1 (5 bases). CDR1 and CDR2 from the germline V gene are SGDLS and YYNGEE. Deletions cut 3 bases from V and 0 bases from J, with 10 bases between. The CDR3 contains 15 residues.